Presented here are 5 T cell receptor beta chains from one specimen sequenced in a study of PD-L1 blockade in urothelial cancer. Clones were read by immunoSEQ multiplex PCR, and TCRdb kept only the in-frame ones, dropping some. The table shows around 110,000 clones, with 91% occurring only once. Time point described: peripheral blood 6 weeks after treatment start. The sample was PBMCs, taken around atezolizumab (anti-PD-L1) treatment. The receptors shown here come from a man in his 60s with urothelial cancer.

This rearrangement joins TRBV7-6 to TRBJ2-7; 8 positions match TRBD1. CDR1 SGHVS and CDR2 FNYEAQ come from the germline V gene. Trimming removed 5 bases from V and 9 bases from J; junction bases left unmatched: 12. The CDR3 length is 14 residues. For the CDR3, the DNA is TGTGCCAGCAGCCCCAAAGCAGGGGGCGCGGTGCAGTACTTC. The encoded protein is CASSPKAGGAVQYF.

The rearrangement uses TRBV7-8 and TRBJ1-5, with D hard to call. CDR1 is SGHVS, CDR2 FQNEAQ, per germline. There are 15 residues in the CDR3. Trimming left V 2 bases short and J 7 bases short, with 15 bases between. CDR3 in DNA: TGTGCCAGCAGCTTACCAGCGGAGGGAGGACAGCCCCAGCATTTT. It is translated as CASSLPAEGGQPQHF.

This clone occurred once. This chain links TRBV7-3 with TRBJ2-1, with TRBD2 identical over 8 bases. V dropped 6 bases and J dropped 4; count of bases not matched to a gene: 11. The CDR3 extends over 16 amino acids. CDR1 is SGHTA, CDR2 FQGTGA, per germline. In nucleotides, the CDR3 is TGTGCCAGCAGACGAGGGGCGGGGGGCAATTACAATGAGCAGTTCTTC. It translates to CASRRGAGGNYNEQFF.

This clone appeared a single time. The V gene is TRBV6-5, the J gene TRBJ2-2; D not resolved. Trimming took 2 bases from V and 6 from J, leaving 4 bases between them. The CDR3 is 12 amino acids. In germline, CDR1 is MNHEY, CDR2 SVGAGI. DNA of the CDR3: TGTGCCAGCAGTTACGCGCCCGGGGAGCTGTTTTTT. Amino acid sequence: CASSYAPGELFF.

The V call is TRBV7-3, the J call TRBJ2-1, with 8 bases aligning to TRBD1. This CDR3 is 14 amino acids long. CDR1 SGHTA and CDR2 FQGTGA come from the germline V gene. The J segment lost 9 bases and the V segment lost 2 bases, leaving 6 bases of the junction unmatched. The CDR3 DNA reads TGTGCCAGCAGCTTAGAGCAGGGGGCGATTGAGCAGTTCTTC. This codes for CASSLEQGAIEQFF.